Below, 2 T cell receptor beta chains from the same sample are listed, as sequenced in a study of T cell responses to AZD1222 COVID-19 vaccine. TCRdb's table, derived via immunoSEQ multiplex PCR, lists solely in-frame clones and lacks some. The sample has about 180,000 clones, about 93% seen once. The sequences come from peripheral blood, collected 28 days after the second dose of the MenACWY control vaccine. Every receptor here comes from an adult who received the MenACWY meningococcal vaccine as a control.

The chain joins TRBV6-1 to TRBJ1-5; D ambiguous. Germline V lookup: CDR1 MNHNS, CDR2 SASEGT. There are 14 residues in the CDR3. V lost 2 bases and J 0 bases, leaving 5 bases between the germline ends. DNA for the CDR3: TGTGCCAGCAGTGAACGGTATAGCAATCAGCCCCAGCATTTT. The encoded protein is CASSERYSNQPQHF.

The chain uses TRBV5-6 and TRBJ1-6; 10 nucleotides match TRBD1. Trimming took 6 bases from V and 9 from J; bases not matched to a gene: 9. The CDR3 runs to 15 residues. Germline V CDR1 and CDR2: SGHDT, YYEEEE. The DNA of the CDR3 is TGTGCCAGCATCTATTCGACAGGGGGCACTTCACCCCTCCACTTT. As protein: CASIYSTGGTSPLHF. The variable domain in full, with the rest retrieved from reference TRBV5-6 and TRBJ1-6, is DAGVTQSPTHLIKTRGQQVTLRCSPKSGHDTVSWYQQALGQGPQFIFQYYEEEERQRGNFPDRFSGHQFPNYSSELNVNALLLGDSALYLCASIYSTGGTSPLHFGNGTRLTVT.